This TCR beta chain was sequenced in a study of graft-versus-host responses after intestinal transplantation (dated by TCRdb to the early 2020s). General notes on the study: Recipients received multivisceral, liver-intestinal, or isolated intestinal transplants. Instead of going to the commercial service, samples from a few later patients were sequenced in-house on an Illumina MiSeq and processed with MiXCR. A peak of at least 4% donor T cells among recipient peripheral blood mononuclear cells was the definition used for donor T cell macrochimerism. Anti-thymocyte globulin induction was given to all recipients, followed by maintenance tacrolimus and steroids for about 3 years. After intestinal transplantation, graft-versus-host and host-versus-graft alloreactive T cell clones were followed in the graft, circulation and bone marrow using bulk TCR-beta CDR3 sequencing. The cohort enrolled about two dozen intestinal transplant recipients, one of whom was a retransplant, and a few patients without pretransplant specimens were excluded. To identify alloreactive clones, pre-transplant mixed lymphocyte reaction products were sequenced and then compared with unstimulated pre-transplant donor and recipient T cells.

The germline V gene provides CDR1 MDHEN and CDR2 SYDVKM. The CDR3 starts with the cysteine, ends with the phenylalanine, and has 17 residues. Only the CDR3 part of the read is kept: 51 bases, read in frame from the first base. After removal of 6 bases from V and 2 bases from J, the junction retains 10 bases not matched to a gene. Beyond this particular receptor, the publication reports: The conclusions were limited by the relatively low number and heterogeneity of the intestinal transplant patients. GvH clones were detected in recipient bone marrow, and some appeared earlier in ileal mucosa or blood, consistent with an intestinal mucosal origin. Early after transplant, declines in HvG clones were associated with peak levels of circulating GvH clones. In the allografts of patients with donor T cell macrochimerism, GvH to HvG T cell clonal ratios were high.

In the first month after transplant, blood samples were collected up to 4 times, and after that at least monthly when available. The library was built by means of the immunoSEQ multiplex PCR assay. For most patients, genomic DNA was subjected to high-throughput TCR-beta CDR3 sequencing by Adaptive Biotechnologies. The paper's data handling went like this. Adaptive's ImmunoSEQ software supplied the TCR sequencing data for 15 to 20 patients, while MiXCR and VDJtools were used to process a few other patients. CDR3 nucleotide sequences shared by donor and recipient were removed because the origin of these sequences could not be assigned. To be classed as alloreactive, a clone needed at least 2-fold expansion over unstimulated cells and a minimum CFSE-low frequency of 0.002% (template counts) or 0.001% (read counts). A clone was considered mappable if detected in the sequenced pre-transplant spleen, lymph node, or MLR CFSE-low populations of the donor or recipient. The cumulative frequency of alloreactive clones was calculated as a percentage of all sequences, weighted by copy number. The immuneACCESS repertoire file appears here via TCRdb, limited to in-frame rearrangements. These files lack a portion of the clones; in checked studies, under half of the deficit traces to unresolved V genes, and the cause of the others is not known. V and J calls and clone size are given by that table; D and trimming were obtained from the DNA. The sample includes tens of thousands of clones, with more than 80% observed a single time. Around 2.5% of the sample lies in the top ten.

Concerning this clone itself: Its antigen is currently not known. No base qualities exist here, and no much larger clone lies one base off it.

Sample: PBMCs, taken approximately 320 days after intestinal transplant. The rearrangement combines TRBV28 with TRBJ2-1; a stretch of 10 junction bases matches TRBD1. The sequence came from a human patient who received an intestinal transplant, so some T cells may come from the graft donor. At the DNA level, the sequence is TGTGCCAGCAGCCCGGGACAGGGGACCTTACCCTACAATGAGCAGTTCTTC. This translates into CASSPGQGTLPYNEQFF.